The clone carrying this T cell receptor (beta chain) was recorded only once. This specimen belongs to a study of OX40 agonist ivuxolimab in advanced cancers. Here immunoSEQ multiplex PCR was the method, and the copy in TCRdb shows in-frame clones only, minus some. The sample lists more than 85,000 clones, about nine tenths occurring once. The CDR3 consists of 15 residues. CDR1 is MNHNS and CDR2 is SASEGT in the germline V gene. Trimming cost V 7 bases and J 5 bases, with 17 bases left between them. Sequenced material: CD4+ or CD8+ T cells sorted from blood, taken in a trial of the OX40 agonist ivuxolimab. This receptor was identified in an adult with an advanced solid tumor such as melanoma, head and neck, liver or kidney cancer. The rearrangement links TRBV6-1 to TRBJ1-4; D is possibly TRBD1 (6 bases). The CDR3 protein is CASIRAGEWNEKLFF. CDR3 in DNA: TGTGCCAGCATTCGTGCAGGGGAGTGGAATGAAAAACTGTTTTTT.